These 9 T cell receptor beta chains originate from one sample sequenced in a study of OX40 agonist ivuxolimab in advanced cancers. Method: immunoSEQ multiplex PCR; TCRdb's copy keeps in-frame clones and lacks some. This sample has tens of thousands of clones, with 88% found just once. Here the sequenced sample was CD4+ or CD8+ T cells sorted from blood, taken in a trial of the OX40 agonist ivuxolimab. The receptors were sampled from an adult with an advanced solid tumor such as melanoma, head and neck, liver or kidney cancer.

The V gene is TRBV27, the J gene TRBJ2-7; 8 bases are shared with TRBD1. Trimming took 6 bases from V and 4 from J; bases not matched to a gene: 8. CDR1 is MNHEY and CDR2 is SMNVEV in the germline V gene (reference sequence). The CDR3 totals 14 residues. The CDR3 sequence is CASSPDRGWYEQYF. The DNA of the CDR3 is TGTGCCAGCAGCCCCGACAGGGGTTGGTACGAGCAGTACTTC.

The gene calls are TRBV5-1 and TRBJ1-1; weak D call: TRBD1 (6 bases). Germline assignment: CDR1 SGHRS and CDR2 YFSETQ. Trimming pared 0 bases from V and 3 bases from J, leaving 12 bases between. CDR3 size: 15 residues. The CDR3 spells CASSLERPGDTEAFF. In nucleotides, the CDR3 is TGCGCCAGCAGCTTGGAACGACCAGGGGACACTGAAGCTTTCTTT.

This clone was counted a single time. V is TRBV10-1 and J is TRBJ1-5; 11 bases agree with TRBD1. This CDR3 is 15 amino acids long. J lost 4 bases, V lost 6 bases, and 5 bases had no gene match. CDR1 and CDR2 (germline): WNHNN, SYGVQD (reference sequence). The CDR3 is CASSPGQGDNQPQHF. As DNA, the CDR3 is TGCGCCAGCAGCCCGGGACAGGGGGATAATCAGCCCCAGCATTTT.

The chain recombines TRBV5-6 with TRBJ2-7; 9 bases are shared with TRBD1. The CDR3 is 14 residues long. V dropped 4 bases and J dropped 5; count of bases not matched to a gene: 7. From germline, CDR1 is SGHDT and CDR2 YYEEEE. This CDR3 is CASSPQWTGDEQYF. The CDR3 nucleotides read TGTGCCAGCAGCCCTCAGTGGACAGGGGACGAGCAGTACTTC.

This rearrangement joins TRBV2 to TRBJ2-2; either TRBD1 or TRBD2 may fit D (5 bases each). The CDR3 has 16 amino acids. The ends were cut back, 6 bases at V and 5 bases at J, with 19 bases in the middle. Germline CDR1 is SNHLY and CDR2 is FYNNEI. CDR3 protein: CASRSGTPSGTGELFF. The CDR3 coding sequence is TGTGCCAGCAGATCCGGGACCCCTTCGGGGACCGGGGAGCTGTTTTTT. Complete variable domain (other parts from reference TRBV2 and TRBJ2-2): EPEVTQTPSHQVTQMGQEVILRCVPISNHLYFYWYRQILGQKVEFLVSFYNNEISEKSEIFDDQFSVERPDGSNFTLKIRSTKLEDSAMYFCASRSGTPSGTGELFFGEGSRLTVL.

The CDR3 coding sequence is TGTGCCAGCAGTGAAAAATTACATGGGACACAGTACTTC. Amino acids: CASSEKLHGTQYF. The chain is built from TRBV2 and TRBJ2-7, with a possible D match to TRBD1 (6 bases). This CDR3 has 13 amino acids. Germline CDR1 SNHLY, CDR2 FYNNEI. V was shortened by 2 bases and J by 10 bases, with 15 bases between the two germline ends.

J is TRBJ1-3 and V is TRBV30, with no clear D. The CDR3 totals 14 residues. Trimming pared 0 bases from V and 5 bases from J, leaving 11 bases between. Germline loops: CDR1 GTSNPN, CDR2 SVGIG (reference sequence). The CDR3 reads CAWSVGQRRNTIYF. The CDR3 DNA is TGTGCCTGGAGTGTCGGTCAGCGTCGAAACACCATATATTTT.

The CDR3 DNA follows: TGCGCCAGCAGGCGGACAGTTTCCACAGATACGCAGTATTTT. Its protein is CASRRTVSTDTQYF. The rearrangement joins TRBV5-1 to TRBJ2-3; perhaps TRBD1 as D (6 bases). The CDR3 runs 14 residues. Trimming left V 5 bases short and J 2 bases short, with 12 bases between. From germline, CDR1 is SGHRS and CDR2 YFSETQ.

The chain couples TRBV10-1 to TRBJ1-1; perhaps TRBD1 as D (6 bases). Germline CDR1 is WNHNN and CDR2 is SYGVQD (reference sequence). The CDR3 spans 14 residues. V was clipped by 5 bases and J by 0 bases, with 10 bases between them. The CDR3 sequence: CASSRDIMNTEAFF. The CDR3, as DNA: TGCGCCAGCAGTCGGGACATCATGAACACTGAAGCTTTCTTT.